This section outlines one T cell receptor beta chain sequence together with its context. Germline lookup yields CDR1 MNHNY and CDR2 SVGAGI (reference sequence). V lost 6 bases, J lost 8 bases, and 7 bases stayed unmatched. The CDR3 spans 15 residues. This sample was taken from a study of cytomegalovirus exposure and HLA in healthy donors. Sequenced by immunoSEQ multiplex PCR; TCRdb stores in-frame clones only, minus some. The sample has about 120,000 clones; about nine tenths are singletons. Sequenced: PBMCs. The V call is TRBV6-6, the J call TRBJ2-1; 13 positions match TRBD2. The sequence was collected from a woman aged 18-29 years in good health and CMV-seronegative. Here the CDR3 reads CASRETSGGLDEQFF. The CDR3 region has the DNA TGTGCCAGCAGAGAGACTAGCGGGGGGCTAGATGAGCAGTTCTTC.